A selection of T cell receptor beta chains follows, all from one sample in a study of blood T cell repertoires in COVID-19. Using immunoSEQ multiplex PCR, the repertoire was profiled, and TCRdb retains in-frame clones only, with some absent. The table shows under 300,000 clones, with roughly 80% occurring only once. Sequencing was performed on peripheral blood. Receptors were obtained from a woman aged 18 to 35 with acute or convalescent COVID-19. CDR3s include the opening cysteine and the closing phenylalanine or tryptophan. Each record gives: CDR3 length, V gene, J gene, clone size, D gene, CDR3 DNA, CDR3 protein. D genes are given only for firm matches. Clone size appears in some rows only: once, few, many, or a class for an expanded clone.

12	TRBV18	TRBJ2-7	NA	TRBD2	TGTGCCAGCTCGGGACTAGGCTACGAGCAGTACTTC	CASSGLGYEQYF
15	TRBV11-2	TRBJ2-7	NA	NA	TGTGCCAGCAGCTTAGCTCCGTCTTTTCTCGGCGAGCAGTACTTC	CASSLAPSFLGEQYF
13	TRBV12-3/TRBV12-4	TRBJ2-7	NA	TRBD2	TGTGCCAGCAGGGCCGGGACTAGCCTCGAGCAGTACTTC	CASRAGTSLEQYF
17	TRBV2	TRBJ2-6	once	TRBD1	TGTGCCAGCAGTGGACAGGGGCCTAGCTCTGGGGCCAACGTCCTGACTTTC	CASSGQGPSSGANVLTF
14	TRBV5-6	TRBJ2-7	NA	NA	TGTGCCAGCAGCTTACAGGGTTACTCCTACGAGCAGTACTTC	CASSLQGYSYEQYF
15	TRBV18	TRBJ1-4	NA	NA	TGTGCCAGCTCACCCTACCAGGGAGGTGATGAAAAACTGTTTTTT	CASSPYQGGDEKLFF
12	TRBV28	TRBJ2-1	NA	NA	TGTGCCAGCAGGCCCCTACAGGGCAAGCAGTTCTTC	CASRPLQGKQFF
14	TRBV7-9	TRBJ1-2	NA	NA	TGTGCCAGCAGCCCCGATGGGAGAGAGCCCGGCTACACCTTC	CASSPDGREPGYTF
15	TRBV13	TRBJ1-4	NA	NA	TGTGCCAGCAGCTTAGGGGGAGCAACTAATGAAAAACTGTTTTTT	CASSLGGATNEKLFF
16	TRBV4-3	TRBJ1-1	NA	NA	TGCGCCAGCAGCCAAGAATTGGGCGGGGGGTACACTGAAGCTTTCTTT	CASSQELGGGYTEAFF
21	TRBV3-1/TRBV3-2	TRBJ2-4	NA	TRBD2	TGTGCCAGCAGCCAACAATCGGGAGGGTCAGAGGGCCCGACTAGCAAAAACATTCAGTACTTC	CASSQQSGGSEGPTSKNIQYF
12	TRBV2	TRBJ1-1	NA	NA	TGTGCCAGCAGCATGACCACACCGGAGGCTTTCTTT	CASSMTTPEAFF
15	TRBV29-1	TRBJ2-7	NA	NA	TGCAGCGTCGATATACACCGGCAGGGATCGCGAGAGCAGTACTTC	CSVDIHRQGSREQYF
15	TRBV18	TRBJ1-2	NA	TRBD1	TGTGCCAGCTCACCACCGGGGACAGCCTACTATGGCTACACCTTC	CASSPPGTAYYGYTF
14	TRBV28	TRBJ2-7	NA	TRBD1	TGTGCCAGCACCGCGACAGGGTTCGGGGAGGAGCAGTACTTC	CASTATGFGEEQYF
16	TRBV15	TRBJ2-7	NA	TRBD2	TGTGCCACCAGCAGAGATTTTGGGACTAGTCTTTCCGAGCAGTACTTC	CATSRDFGTSLSEQYF
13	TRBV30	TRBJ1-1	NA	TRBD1	TGTGCCTGGAACAGGGGACTGAACACTGAAGCTTTCTTT	CAWNRGLNTEAFF
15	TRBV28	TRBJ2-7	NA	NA	TGTGCCAGCAAGATGGCGGGGAGGAGCTCCTACGAGCAGTACTTC	CASKMAGRSSYEQYF
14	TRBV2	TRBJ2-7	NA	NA	TGTGCCAGCAGTGAGGCGGGTTTTGACTACGAGCAGTACTTC	CASSEAGFDYEQYF
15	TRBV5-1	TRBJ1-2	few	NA	TGCGCCAGCAGCCCCCGTGGGGGGGGTGCGGGCGGCTACACCTTC	CASSPRGGGAGGYTF
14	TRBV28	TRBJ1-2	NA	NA	TGTGCCAGCAGACCAACGGGACACTCTGGTGGCTACACCTTC	CASRPTGHSGGYTF
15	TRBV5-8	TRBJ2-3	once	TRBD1	TGTGCCAGCAGCCCGGGGACAGGGGTAACAGATACGCAGTATTTT	CASSPGTGVTDTQYF
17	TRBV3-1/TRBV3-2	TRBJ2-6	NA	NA	TGTGCCAGCAGTCAGACCTCCCCTAGCCCTGGGGCCAACGTCCTGACTTTC	CASSQTSPSPGANVLTF
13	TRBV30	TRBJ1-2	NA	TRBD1	TGTGCCTGGAGTTATACAGGGGATCTGGGCTACACCTTC	CAWSYTGDLGYTF